This T cell receptor beta chain stems from a study of T cell changes during pregnancy in multiple sclerosis. Libraries were prepared by immunoSEQ multiplex PCR; TCRdb keeps only in-frame clonotypes and omits some of them. The repertoire holds nearly 110,000 clones, with 85% to 95% as singletons. Germline lookup yields CDR1 LNHDA and CDR2 SQIVND (reference sequence). V lost 3 bases and J lost 6, with 6 bases in between. CDR3 length: 13 residues. The receptor's source is a female donor in good health, enrolled as a control in a pregnancy study. This specimen was peripheral blood, taken in the third trimester of pregnancy. The J gene is TRBJ1-6, the V gene TRBV19; D possibly corresponds to TRBD1 (6 bases). CDR3 amino acids: CASSMGANSPLHF. The CDR3 nucleotides are TGTGCCAGTAGTATGGGGGCTAATTCACCCCTCCACTTT.